This T cell receptor beta chain emerged from a study of beta chain features in type 1 diabetes. Regarding the study as a whole: VDJ junctions in type 1 diabetes patients carried more deletions and fewer insertions. For Type 1 diabetes patients, all four CD4+ subsets carried TCRB CDR3s that were moderately but significantly shorter.

The collection from each donor was one heparinised blood draw averaging roughly 100 mL. CD4+ naive, central memory, regulatory and stem cell-like memory cells were sorted via CD45RO/CCR7/CD25/CD127/CD95/CD27. A note on this clone: The antigen is not known.

The sequenced template was cDNA made from the entire isolated RNA. TCRdb keeps only in-frame clones here, not all; method: immunoSEQ multiplex PCR. The sample records 150,000 to 200,000 clones, 63% being singletons. The CDR3 consists of 15 residues. CDR1 and CDR2 (germline): MNHNS, SASEGT. Trimming took 7 bases from V and 6 from J, leaving 19 bases between them. This sequence originates from a man aged 25 to 40 with type 1 diabetes. The sample was naive CD4+ T cells from blood. The chain has TRBV6-1 and TRBJ2-4, with D unresolved. The CDR3 DNA sequence: TGTGCCAGCACTTCGCCCTATGCGGAGCGAAACATTCAGTACTTC. Translation gives CASTSPYAERNIQYF.